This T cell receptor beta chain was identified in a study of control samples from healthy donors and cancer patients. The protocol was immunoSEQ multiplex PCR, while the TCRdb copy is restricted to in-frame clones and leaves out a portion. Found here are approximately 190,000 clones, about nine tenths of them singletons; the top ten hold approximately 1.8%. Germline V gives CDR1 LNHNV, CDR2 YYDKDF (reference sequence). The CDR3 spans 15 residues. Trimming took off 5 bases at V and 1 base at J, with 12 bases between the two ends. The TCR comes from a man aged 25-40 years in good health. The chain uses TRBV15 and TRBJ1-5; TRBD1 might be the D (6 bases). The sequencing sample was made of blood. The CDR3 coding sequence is TGTGCCACCAGCGCAAGCAGGGGAAGCAATCAGCCCCAGCATTTT. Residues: CATSASRGSNQPQHF.